The present TCR beta chain was sequenced within a study of blood T cell repertoires in COVID-19. Turning to the study itself: PBMCs, B-cell-depleted T cells, or T cells provided the cDNA or gDNA that made up the material.

Trimming took 3 bases from V and 7 from J, leaving 12 bases between them. The V gene's germline CDR1 is LNHDA and CDR2 SQIVND (reference sequence). The CDR3 consists of 13 residues. In its sample, this clone was seen once. Repertoires were generated with immunoSEQ multiplex PCR, while TCRdb's copy carries only in-frame clones and drops some. The sample has about 94,000 clones, around 82% seen once. Sequences were obtained from peripheral blood. V gene TRBV19 combines with J gene TRBJ1-1; unclear D gene. This receptor was identified in a man aged 60 to 69 with acute or convalescent COVID-19. CDR3 region: CASSINRVGEAFF. The CDR3 DNA is TGTGCCAGTAGTATTAATCGGGTCGGTGAAGCTTTCTTT.